This T cell receptor (beta chain) appears in the sequencing data of a study of blood T cell repertoires in COVID-19. Study-wide background: T cells, B-cell-depleted T cells, or PBMCs supplied cDNA or gDNA.

Germline CDR1 SGHTA, CDR2 FQGNSA. Trimming took 1 base from V and 4 from J, leaving 7 bases between them. The CDR3 consists of 14 residues. In the authors' methods: Amplification with reference gene primers provided the estimates of nucleated cell counts. This table comes from immunoSEQ multiplex PCR, and its TCRdb copy is limited to in-frame clones, with some not included. Clone size and V and J calls were adopted from that table, with D and trimming inferred from the DNA. Of around 45,000 clones listed, roughly nine tenths are singletons. Material: peripheral blood. The receptor was isolated from a human donor in a cohort sampled during active COVID-19. The rearrangement uses TRBV7-2 and TRBJ2-2, with D maybe TRBD2 (6 bases). The CDR3 loop is CASSLGTITGELFF. The CDR3 region has the DNA TGTGCCAGCAGCTTAGGGACTATCACCGGGGAGCTGTTTTTT.